Included here is one T cell receptor beta chain sequence, with context. Antigen unknown. The record originates from a study of T cell responses to AZD1222 COVID-19 vaccine. Assay used: immunoSEQ multiplex PCR; TCRdb lists only in-frame clones, some missing. The sample lists around 200,000 clones, approximately 94% seen once, with 1.6% in the top ten. General observations from the study: All repertoire sampling was performed exclusively after the peak T cell response.

The CDR3 has 19 residues. Germline values: CDR1 SEHNR, CDR2 FQNEAQ (reference sequence). V shed 1 base and J shed 3 bases, with 24 bases lying between them. The receptor was derived from an adult who received the AZD1222 COVID-19 vaccine. J is TRBJ1-1 and V is TRBV7-9; D remains ambiguous. This specimen was peripheral blood, taken 28 days after the second AZD1222 dose. Here the CDR3 DNA reads TGTGCCAGCAGCTTAGTTGCCCCCCGGGCGGAGAGGGCTCACACTGAAGCTTTCTTT. It specifies CASSLVAPRAERAHTEAFF. Together with reference TRBV7-9 and TRBJ1-1, the CDR3 gives the full variable domain: DTGVSQNPRHKITKRGQNVTFRCDPISEHNRLYWYRQTLGQGPEFLTYFQNEAQLEKSRLLSDRFSAERPKGSFSTLEIQRTEQGDSAMYLCASSLVAPRAERAHTEAFFGQGTRLTVV.